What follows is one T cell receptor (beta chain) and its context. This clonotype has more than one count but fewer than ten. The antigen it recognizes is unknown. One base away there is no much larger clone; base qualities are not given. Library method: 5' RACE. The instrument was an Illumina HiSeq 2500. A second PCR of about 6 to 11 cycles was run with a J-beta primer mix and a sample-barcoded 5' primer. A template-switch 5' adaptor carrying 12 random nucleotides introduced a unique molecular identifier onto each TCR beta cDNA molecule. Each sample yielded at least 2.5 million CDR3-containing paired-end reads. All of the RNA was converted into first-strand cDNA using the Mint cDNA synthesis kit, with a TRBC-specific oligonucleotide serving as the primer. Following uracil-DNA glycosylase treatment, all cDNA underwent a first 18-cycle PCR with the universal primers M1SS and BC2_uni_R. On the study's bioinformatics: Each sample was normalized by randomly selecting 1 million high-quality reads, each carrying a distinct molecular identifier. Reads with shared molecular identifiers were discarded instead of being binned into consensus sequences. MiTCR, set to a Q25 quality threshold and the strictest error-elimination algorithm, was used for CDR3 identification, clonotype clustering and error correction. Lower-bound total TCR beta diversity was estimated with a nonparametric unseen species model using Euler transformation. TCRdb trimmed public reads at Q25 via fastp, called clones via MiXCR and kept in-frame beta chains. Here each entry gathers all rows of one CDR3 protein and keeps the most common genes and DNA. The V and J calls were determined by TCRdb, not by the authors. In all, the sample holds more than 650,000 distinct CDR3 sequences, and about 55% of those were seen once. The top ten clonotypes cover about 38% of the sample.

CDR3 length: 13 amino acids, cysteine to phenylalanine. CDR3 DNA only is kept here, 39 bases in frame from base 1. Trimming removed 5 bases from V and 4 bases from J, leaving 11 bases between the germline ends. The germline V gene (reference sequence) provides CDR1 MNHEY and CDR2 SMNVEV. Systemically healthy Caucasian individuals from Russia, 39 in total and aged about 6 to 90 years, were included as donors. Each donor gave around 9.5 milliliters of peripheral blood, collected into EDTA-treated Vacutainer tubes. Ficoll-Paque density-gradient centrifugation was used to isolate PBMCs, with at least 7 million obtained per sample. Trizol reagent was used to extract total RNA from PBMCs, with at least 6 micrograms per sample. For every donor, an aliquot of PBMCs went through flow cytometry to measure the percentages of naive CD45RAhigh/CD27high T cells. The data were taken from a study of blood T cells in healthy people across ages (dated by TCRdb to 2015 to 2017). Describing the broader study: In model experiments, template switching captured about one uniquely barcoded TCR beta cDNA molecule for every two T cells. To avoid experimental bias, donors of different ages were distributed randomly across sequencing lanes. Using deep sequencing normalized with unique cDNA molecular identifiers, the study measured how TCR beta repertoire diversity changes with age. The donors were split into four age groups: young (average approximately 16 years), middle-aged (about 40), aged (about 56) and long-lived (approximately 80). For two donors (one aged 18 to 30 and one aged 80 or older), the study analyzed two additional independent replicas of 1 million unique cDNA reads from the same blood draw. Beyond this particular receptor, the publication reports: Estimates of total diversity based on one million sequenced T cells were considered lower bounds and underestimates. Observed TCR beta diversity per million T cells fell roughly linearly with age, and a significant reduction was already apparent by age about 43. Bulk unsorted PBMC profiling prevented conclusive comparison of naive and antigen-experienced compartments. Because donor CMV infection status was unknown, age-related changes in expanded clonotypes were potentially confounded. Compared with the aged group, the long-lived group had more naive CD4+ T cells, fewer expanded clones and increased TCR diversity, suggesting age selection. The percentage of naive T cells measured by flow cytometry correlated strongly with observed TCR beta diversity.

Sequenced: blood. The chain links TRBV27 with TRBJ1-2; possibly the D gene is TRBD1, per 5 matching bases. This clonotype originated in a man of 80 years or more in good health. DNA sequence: TGTGCCAGCAGTCGAGACGGGGCCTATGGCTACACCTTC. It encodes CASSRDGAYGYTF.